The TCR beta chain described here comes from a study of CD8+ T cells in alopecia areata. Documented treatment: oral pan-JAK inhibitor, 5-10 mg twice daily. RNA extraction was followed by reverse transcription into cDNA, which acted as the sequencing template. Libraries were prepared by immunoSEQ multiplex PCR; TCRdb keeps only in-frame clonotypes and omits some of them. The repertoire holds 200,000 to 250,000 clones, with roughly 56% as singletons. Trimming at V came to 4 bases and at J to 1 base, leaving 5 bases not matched to a gene. Looked up from germline, CDR1 is SNHLY and CDR2 is FYNNEI. This CDR3 is 15 amino acids long.

The rearrangement uses TRBV2 and TRBJ2-5; 8 nucleotides line up with TRBD2. This material consisted of CD4+ T cells sorted from blood, taken at week 4, from a patient treated with tofacitinib. The TCR comes from a human donor with alopecia areata. This CDR3 is CASSVSSGAQETQYF. The CDR3 DNA sequence: TGTGCCAGCAGTGTGAGTAGCGGGGCCCAAGAGACCCAGTACTTC.